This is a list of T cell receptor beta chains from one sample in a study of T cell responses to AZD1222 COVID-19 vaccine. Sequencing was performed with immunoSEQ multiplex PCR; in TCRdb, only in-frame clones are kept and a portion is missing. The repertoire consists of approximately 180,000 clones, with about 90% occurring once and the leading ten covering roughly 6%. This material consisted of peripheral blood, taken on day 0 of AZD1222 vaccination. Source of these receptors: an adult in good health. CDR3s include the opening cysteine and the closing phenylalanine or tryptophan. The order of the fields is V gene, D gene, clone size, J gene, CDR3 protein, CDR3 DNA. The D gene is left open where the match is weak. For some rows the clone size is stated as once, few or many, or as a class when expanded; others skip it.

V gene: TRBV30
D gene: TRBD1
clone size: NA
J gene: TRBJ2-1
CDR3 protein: CAWNRQGNEQFF
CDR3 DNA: TGTGCCTGGAATAGACAGGGAAATGAGCAGTTCTTC

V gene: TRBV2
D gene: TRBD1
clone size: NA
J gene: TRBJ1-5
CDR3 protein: CASSVGQGAYQPQHF
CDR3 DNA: TGTGCCAGCAGTGTAGGACAGGGGGCTTATCAGCCCCAGCATTTT

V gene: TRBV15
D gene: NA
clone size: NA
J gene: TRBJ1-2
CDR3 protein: CATSREGRAGNYGYTF
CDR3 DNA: TGTGCCACCAGCAGAGAGGGCAGGGCGGGTAACTATGGCTACACCTTC

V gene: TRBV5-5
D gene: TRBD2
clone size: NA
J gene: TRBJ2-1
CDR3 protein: CASSTDLASGAGGTEQFF
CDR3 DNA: TGTGCCAGCAGCACCGACCTGGCTAGCGGGGCGGGGGGGACTGAGCAGTTCTTC

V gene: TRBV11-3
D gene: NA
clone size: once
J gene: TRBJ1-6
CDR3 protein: CASSWARDSPLHF
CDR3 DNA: TGTGCCAGCAGCTGGGCCCGGGACTCACCCCTCCACTTT

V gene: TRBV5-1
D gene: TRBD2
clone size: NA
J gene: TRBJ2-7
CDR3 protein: CASSLLAGGPYEQYF
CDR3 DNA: TGCGCCAGCAGCTTGCTAGCGGGGGGACCCTACGAGCAGTACTTC

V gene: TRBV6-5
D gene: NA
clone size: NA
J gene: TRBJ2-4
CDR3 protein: CASSYGQGKAKNIQYF
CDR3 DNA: TGTGCCAGCAGTTACGGGCAGGGCAAAGCCAAAAACATTCAGTACTTC

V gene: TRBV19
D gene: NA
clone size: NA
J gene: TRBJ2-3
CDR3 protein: CASSTGPWGNQPQYF
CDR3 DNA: TGTGCCAGTTCTACAGGGCCCTGGGGCAATCAGCCCCAGTATTTT

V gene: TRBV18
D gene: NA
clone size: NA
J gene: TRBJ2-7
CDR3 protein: CASSPPGTDLSYEQYF
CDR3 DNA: TGTGCCAGCTCACCACCCGGGACCGATCTATCCTACGAGCAGTACTTC

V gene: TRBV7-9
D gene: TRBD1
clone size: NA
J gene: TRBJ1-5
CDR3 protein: CASSSGQEYQPQHF
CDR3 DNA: TGTGCCAGCAGCTCCGGACAGGAGTATCAGCCCCAGCATTTT

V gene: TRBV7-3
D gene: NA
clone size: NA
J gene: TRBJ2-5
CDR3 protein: CASSFSGQETQYF
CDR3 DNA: TGTGCCAGCAGCTTTTCAGGTCAGGAGACCCAGTACTTC

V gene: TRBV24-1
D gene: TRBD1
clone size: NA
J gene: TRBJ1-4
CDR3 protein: CATSGRTGQANEKLFF
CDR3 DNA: TGTGCCACCAGTGGGAGGACAGGGCAAGCTAATGAAAAACTGTTTTTT

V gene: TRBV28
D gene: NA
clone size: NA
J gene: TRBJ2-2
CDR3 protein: CASRANTGELFF
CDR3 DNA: TGTGCCAGCAGAGCGAACACCGGGGAGCTGTTTTTT

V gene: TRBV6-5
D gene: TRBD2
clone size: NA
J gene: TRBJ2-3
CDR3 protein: CASRLAGGVTDTQYF
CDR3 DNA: TGTGCCAGCAGACTAGCGGGGGGCGTCACAGATACGCAGTATTTT

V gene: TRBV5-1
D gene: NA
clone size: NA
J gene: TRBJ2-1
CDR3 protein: CASSFGDYSYNEQFF
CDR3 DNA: TGCGCCAGCAGCTTCGGGGATTACTCCTACAATGAGCAGTTCTTC

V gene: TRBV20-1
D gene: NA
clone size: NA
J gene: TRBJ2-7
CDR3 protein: CSARAGYEQYF
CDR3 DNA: TGCAGTGCAAGAGCGGGCTACGAGCAGTACTTC

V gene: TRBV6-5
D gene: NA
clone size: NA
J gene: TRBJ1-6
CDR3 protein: CASLGLRDSPLHF
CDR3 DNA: TGTGCCAGCTTGGGCCTTCGGGATTCACCCCTCCACTTT

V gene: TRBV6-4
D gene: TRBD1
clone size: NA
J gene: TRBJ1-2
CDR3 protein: CASSPQGESGYTF
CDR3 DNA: TGTGCCAGCAGTCCACAGGGGGAAAGTGGCTACACCTTC

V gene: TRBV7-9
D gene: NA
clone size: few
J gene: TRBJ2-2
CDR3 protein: CASSPNTGELFF
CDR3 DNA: TGTGCCAGCAGCCCCAACACCGGGGAGCTGTTTTTT

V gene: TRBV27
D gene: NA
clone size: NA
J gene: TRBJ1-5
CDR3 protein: CASSLTAKNNQPQHF
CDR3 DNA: TGTGCCAGCAGTTTAACAGCGAAGAACAATCAGCCCCAGCATTTT